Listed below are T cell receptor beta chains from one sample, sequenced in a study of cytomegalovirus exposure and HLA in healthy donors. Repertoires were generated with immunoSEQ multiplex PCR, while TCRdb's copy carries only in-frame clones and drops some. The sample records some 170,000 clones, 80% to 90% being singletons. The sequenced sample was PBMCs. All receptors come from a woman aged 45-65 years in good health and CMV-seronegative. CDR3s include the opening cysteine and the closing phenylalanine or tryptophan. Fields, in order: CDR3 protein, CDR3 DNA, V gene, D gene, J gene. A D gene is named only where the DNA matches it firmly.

CDR3 protein: CASSQTEPGQGKFDTEAFF
CDR3 DNA: TGTGCCAGCAGCCAAACTGAACCGGGACAGGGGAAGTTTGACACTGAAGCTTTCTTT
V gene: TRBV7-6
D gene: TRBD1
J gene: TRBJ1-1

CDR3 protein: CASSESDREAEAFF
CDR3 DNA: TGCGCCAGCAGTGAGTCGGACAGGGAGGCTGAAGCTTTCTTT
V gene: TRBV10-2
D gene: TRBD1
J gene: TRBJ1-1

CDR3 protein: CASSPEAGAYEQYF
CDR3 DNA: TGTGCCAGCAGCCCTGAAGCGGGAGCCTACGAGCAGTACTTC
V gene: TRBV7-6
D gene: TRBD2
J gene: TRBJ2-7

CDR3 protein: CASSPSGQAGQETQYF
CDR3 DNA: TGTGCCAGCAGCCCCTCGGGACAGGCCGGACAGGAGACCCAGTACTTC
V gene: TRBV9
D gene: TRBD1
J gene: TRBJ2-5

CDR3 protein: CASSGKGRVSNEKLFF
CDR3 DNA: TGTGCCAGCAGTGGAAAGGGGAGGGTGTCTAATGAAAAACTGTTTTTT
V gene: TRBV6-1
D gene: .
J gene: TRBJ1-4

CDR3 protein: CASSVFRDRGLNGYTF
CDR3 DNA: TGTGCCAGCAGCGTTTTCCGGGACAGGGGTCTTAATGGCTACACCTTC
V gene: TRBV5-4
D gene: TRBD1
J gene: TRBJ1-2

CDR3 protein: CASSLDVSRPEQYF
CDR3 DNA: TGTGCCAGCAGCTTAGATGTGTCCAGGCCAGAGCAGTACTTC
V gene: TRBV7-2
D gene: .
J gene: TRBJ2-7

CDR3 protein: CASSERSGYGYTF
CDR3 DNA: TGTGCCAGCAGTGAGAGGAGTGGCTATGGCTACACCTTC
V gene: TRBV6-1
D gene: .
J gene: TRBJ1-2

CDR3 protein: CASQTGKNQPQHF
CDR3 DNA: TGTGCCAGCCAGACAGGGAAAAATCAGCCCCAGCATTTT
V gene: TRBV6-6
D gene: TRBD1
J gene: TRBJ1-5

CDR3 protein: CASSFGALLETQYF
CDR3 DNA: TGTGCCAGCAGCTTTGGAGCTTTGCTAGAGACCCAGTACTTC
V gene: TRBV5-6
D gene: .
J gene: TRBJ2-5